These 20 T cell receptor beta chains originate from one sample sequenced in a study of identical twins. Using its own MiXCR run on the 5' RACE reads, TCRdb lists one record per CDR3 protein. Of under 900,000 distinct CDR3 sequences in the sample, about 20% are singletons; the top ten hold approximately 14%. A further study also used this sample, focusing on T cells expressing NK-cell markers.

The sequenced sample was PBMCs. Source of these receptors: a woman under 30 in good health.

This clonotype was detected many times. The chain recombines TRBV5-1 with TRBJ2-3; 10 positions match TRBD1. The germline V gene has CDR1 SGHRS and CDR2 YFSETQ. The junction had 6 bases not matched to a gene; V was cut back by 4 bases and J by 4 bases. The CDR3 totals 15 residues. CDR3 region: CASSVTGTGADTQYF. CDR3 sequence (DNA): TGCGCCAGCAGCGTCACCGGGACAGGGGCAGATACGCAGTATTTT.

V and J are TRBV5-6 and TRBJ1-1; the D gene is possibly TRBD1 (5 bases). The V gene's germline CDR1 is SGHDT and CDR2 YYEEEE. V was cut by 10 bases and J by 2 bases, with 15 bases left in between. The CDR3 covers 13 residues. As DNA, the CDR3 is TGTGCCGTGGGGACCGGGCACAACACTGAAGCTTTCTTT. Translation: CAVGTGHNTEAFF.

The V gene is TRBV6-5, the J gene TRBJ1-1; D is undetermined. Germline V gene lookup returns CDR1 MNHEY and CDR2 SVGAGI. The CDR3 has 14 amino acids. V was cut by 2 bases and J by 1 base, with 8 bases left in between. DNA for the CDR3: TGTGCCAGCAGTTACGGGGTATCGAACACTGAAGCTTTCTTT. This codes for CASSYGVSNTEAFF.

This clonotype has ten or more counts. CDR3 nucleotide sequence: TGTGCCAGCAGTCCCTCAGGAAATGAGCAGTTCTTC. Residues: CASSPSGNEQFF. V gene TRBV12-3 or TRBV12-4 combines with J gene TRBJ2-1, with no clear D. This CDR3 has 12 residues. V gave up 5 bases and J gave up 7 bases, with 9 bases separating them.

This clonotype has just a few counts. This chain uses TRBV6-5 with TRBJ1-2, with 10 positions matching TRBD1. Germline V gene data show CDR1 as MNHEY and CDR2 as SVGAGI. Trimming removed 3 bases from V and 6 bases from J; junction bases left unmatched: 7. This CDR3 contains 15 residues. The CDR3 loop is CASSYPPGTGDGYTF. DNA for the CDR3: TGTGCCAGCAGTTATCCTCCCGGGACAGGGGATGGCTACACCTTC.

This clonotype was seen ten or more times. The chain uses TRBV12-3 or TRBV12-4 and TRBJ2-3; D is undetermined. The CDR3 is 12 amino acids. V was clipped by 6 bases and J by 7 bases, with 11 bases between them. The CDR3 coding sequence is TGTGCCAGCAGCCTGGACCAGTATACGCAGTATTTT. Its protein product is CASSLDQYTQYF.

The chain uses TRBV20-1 and TRBJ1-1, with TRBD1 as a possible D gene (5 bases). Germline V gene data show CDR1 as DFQATT and CDR2 as SNEGSKA (reference sequence). The CDR3 has 13 residues. Trimming shortened V by 3 bases and J by 10 bases, and 18 bases separated the two germline ends. The CDR3 coding sequence is TGCAGTGCTAGTGGACCTGATGGGGGTAGAGCTTTCTTT. Its translation is CSASGPDGGRAFF.

This clonotype was observed a few times. The rearrangement uses TRBV7-2 and TRBJ2-7; 10 bases fit TRBD2. Germline values: CDR1 SGHTA, CDR2 FQGNSA. J was trimmed by 3 bases and V by 5 bases; bases with no gene match: 7. There are 15 residues in the CDR3. This CDR3 reads CASSPEAGGVYEQYF. The CDR3 nucleotides are TGTGCCAGCAGCCCTGAAGCGGGAGGGGTCTACGAGCAGTACTTC. The full variable domain, its missing parts supplied by reference TRBV7-2 and TRBJ2-7, is GAGVSQSPSNKVTEKGKDVELRCDPISGHTALYWYRQSLGQGLEFLIYFQGNSAPDKSGLPSDRFSAERTGGSVSTLTIQRTQQEDSAVYLCASSPEAGGVYEQYFGPGTRLTVT.

The gene calls are TRBV27 and TRBJ2-1; TRBD1 or TRBD2 may be the D gene (5 bases each). CDR1 and CDR2 from the germline V gene are MNHEY and SMNVEV (reference sequence). The CDR3 spans 15 residues. V lost 8 bases and J 0 bases, leaving 14 bases between the germline ends. The CDR3: CASLGAADSYNEQFF. The DNA of the CDR3 is TGTGCCAGCCTCGGGGCTGCCGACTCCTACAATGAGCAGTTCTTC.

This rearrangement joins TRBV6-1 to TRBJ2-5; 10 nucleotides align to TRBD2. Germline V CDR1 and CDR2: MNHNS, SASEGT. V lost 8 bases, J lost 5 bases, and 14 bases stayed unmatched. The CDR3 sequence is 16 residues long. CDR3 bases: TGTGCCAGCTGGGGGGTGAGCGGGAGGGTTTGGGAGACCCAGTACTTC. The encoded protein is CASWGVSGRVWETQYF.

V and J are TRBV6-4 and TRBJ2-3; D is possibly TRBD2 (6 bases). V lost 4 bases, J lost 6 bases, and 17 bases lay in between. This CDR3 region has 15 residues. Germline assignment: CDR1 MRHNA and CDR2 SNTAGT. The CDR3 protein is CASSAAGSVRDTQYF. CDR3 bases: TGTGCCAGCAGTGCCGCGGGAAGCGTTAGGGATACGCAGTATTTT.

The chain joins TRBV12-3 or TRBV12-4 to TRBJ2-6; D not certain. The CDR3 has 15 amino acids. Trimming pared 3 bases from V and 2 bases from J, leaving 8 bases between. CDR3 nucleotide sequence: TGTGCCAGCAGTTTTGTGAGCCCTGGGGCCAACGTCCTGACTTTC. This codes for CASSFVSPGANVLTF.

The rearrangement uses TRBV18 and TRBJ2-1, with D unresolved. The germline V gene encodes CDR1 KGHSH and CDR2 LQKENI. V was shortened by 0 bases and J by 7 bases, with 7 bases between the two germline ends. The CDR3 length is 13 residues. CDR3 protein: CASSPPGWNEQFF. The DNA of the CDR3 is TGTGCCAGCTCACCACCAGGGTGGAATGAGCAGTTCTTC.

This clonotype showed up just a few times. The V and J genes are TRBV5-1 and TRBJ1-1, with a weak D call TRBD1 (5 bases). This CDR3 spans 17 amino acids. V was pared by 0 bases and J by 1 base, with 16 bases between. CDR1 is SGHRS, CDR2 YFSETQ, per germline. CDR3 DNA sequence: TGCGCCAGCAGCTTGGGATTCGGGCAGGGACCGAACACTGAAGCTTTCTTT. As protein: CASSLGFGQGPNTEAFF.

This chain uses TRBV6-6 with TRBJ2-1, with D perhaps given as TRBD1 or TRBD2 (5 bases each). The germline gives CDR1 MNHNY, CDR2 SVGAGI (reference sequence). This CDR3 has 12 amino acids. V was clipped by 4 bases and J by 10 bases, with 11 bases between them. CDR3 loop: CASSFGAGEQFF. The CDR3 coding sequence is TGTGCCAGCAGTTTCGGGGCGGGCGAGCAGTTCTTC.

For this clonotype: One end of the junction varies from germline; a read error may be responsible. The chain has TRBV2 and TRBJ1-4; D call uncertain. The germline gives CDR1 SNHLY, CDR2 FYNNEI. The CDR3 runs 11 residues. CDR3 in amino acids: CASSESGIPIF. The CDR3 DNA reads as TGTGCCAGCAGTGAATCCGGTATCCCCATTTTT.

This clonotype was picked up many times. V is TRBV29-1 and J is TRBJ2-3; 12 bases align to TRBD1. CDR3 length equals 15 residues. CDR1 and CDR2 from the germline V gene are SQVTM and ANQGSEA. V lost 7 bases to trimming and J lost 3 bases; unmatched junction nucleotides: 8. The CDR3 DNA follows: TGCAGCGAATCGGGACAGGGGGCGAGTACAGATACGCAGTATTTT. Its translation: CSESGQGASTDTQYF.

The rearrangement links TRBV10-2 to TRBJ2-5; possibly TRBD1 for D (5 bases). The CDR3 totals 16 residues. V lost 3 bases to trimming and J lost 2 bases, with 16 bases between them. Germline CDR1 and CDR2: WSHSY and SAAADI. The CDR3 bases are TGCGCCAGCAGTGATACGGGCCAAGGGGTACAAGAGACCCAGTACTTC. The encoded protein is CASSDTGQGVQETQYF.

This clonotype was seen a few times. V and J are TRBV27 and TRBJ1-5, with D hard to call. The CDR3 is 12 amino acids. Germline values: CDR1 MNHEY, CDR2 SMNVEV (reference sequence). The germline V and J ends were trimmed by 8 bases and 6 bases, with 11 bases remaining between them. In DNA, the CDR3 is TGTGCCAGCGCATTATTAGGTCAGCCCCAGCATTTT. Translating gives CASALLGQPQHF.

This chain links TRBV6-1 with TRBJ1-1; a possible D gene is TRBD1 (5 bases). Germline assignment: CDR1 MNHNS and CDR2 SASEGT. The CDR3 consists of 14 residues. V was trimmed by 7 bases and J by 5 bases, leaving 17 bases between them. CDR3 loop: CASTTSGTSTEAFF. CDR3 DNA: TGTGCCAGCACTACCTCCGGGACGAGTACTGAAGCTTTCTTT.